The T cell receptor beta chain under discussion was sequenced for a study of beta chain features in type 1 diabetes. Looking at the study overall: All samples together contributed about 100,000,000 sorted cells for examination.

The CDR3 consists of 16 residues. The germline V gene has CDR1 MGHRA and CDR2 YSYEKL. V dropped 0 bases and J dropped 8; count of bases not matched to a gene: 8. Sequenced material consisted of expressed TCRB transcripts (all of the isolated RNA was reverse transcribed). Some clones are missing from TCRdb's copy, which holds only in-frame ones; the method was immunoSEQ multiplex PCR. The sample lists tens of thousands of clones; under 35% were seen once. Notes on the study in general: Naive, central memory and Treg TCRB repertoires appeared more alike in patients than in healthy donors. Overrepresentation of cells with high TCR expression could result from cDNA sequencing.

About this clone itself: The antigen remains unidentified.

The specimen sequenced was stem cell memory CD4+ T cells from blood. The chain couples TRBV4-1 to TRBJ1-4; 8 bases are a match to TRBD1. This TCR was sampled from a young woman in good health. CDR3 DNA: TGCGCCAGCAGCCAAGAAGGGTGGACAGGGAAGGAAAAACTGTTTTTT. This encodes CASSQEGWTGKEKLFF.